The clone carrying this TCR beta chain was observed a handful of times. Its specificity is not known. cDNA synthesis used the whole RNA isolate, giving expressed TCRB sequences. Libraries were prepared by immunoSEQ multiplex PCR; TCRdb keeps only in-frame clonotypes and omits some of them. The data show around 400,000 clones, less than 15% seen once. Germline V lookup: CDR1 SGHRS, CDR2 YFSETQ. This CDR3 has 15 amino acids. With V trimmed by 4 bases and J by 8 bases, 10 bases remained unmatched. This sample was taken from a study of beta chain features in type 1 diabetes. Sorting produced populations that all topped 95% purity. Study-wide results and caveats: Healthy donors had naive, central memory and Treg TCRB repertoires that appeared less similar than those seen among patients. PCR might favor shorter templates, equally in patients and controls.

This receptor was identified in a woman aged 18 to 35 in good health. The sample consisted of naive CD4+ T cells from blood. The chain has TRBV5-1 and TRBJ1-4; 8 bases agree with TRBD1. The CDR3 nucleotides are TGCGCCAGCAGCGAAAGACAGGGGATACGCGAAAAACTGTTTTTT. Translating it yields CASSERQGIREKLFF.